This T cell receptor beta chain was sequenced during a study of T cell clonality in common variable immunodeficiency. Sequencing input was equivalent genomic DNA from CVID and controls. The method was immunoSEQ multiplex PCR; TCRdb's version includes in-frame clones alone and lacks a portion of them. The repertoire has approximately 81,000 clones, none seen only once; the ten largest take 0.65% to 0.8%. Donors gave about 5 to 8 ml heparinized peripheral whole blood. This clone was detected many times. As yet, its antigen is unknown. With the read ending 3 residues before the CDR3 end, the germline J gene is used to fill in that end. The CDR3 covers 14 residues. The germline CDR1 and CDR2 sequences are LNHDA and SQIVND (reference sequence). The V segment lost 7 bases and the J segment 2 bases; nucleotides outside the gene matches: 6. Findings and limits, study-wide: Compared with controls, CVID subjects had fewer shared TCRbeta clones.

The source is a person between 18 and 69 years old in good health. This chain connects TRBV19 to TRBJ1-1, with 8 bases matching TRBD1. The sequenced material came from peripheral blood mononuclear cells. CDR3 sequence: CASIKDRANTEAFF. The CDR3 bases that were read are TGTGCCAGTATAAAGGACAGGGCTAACACTGAA.